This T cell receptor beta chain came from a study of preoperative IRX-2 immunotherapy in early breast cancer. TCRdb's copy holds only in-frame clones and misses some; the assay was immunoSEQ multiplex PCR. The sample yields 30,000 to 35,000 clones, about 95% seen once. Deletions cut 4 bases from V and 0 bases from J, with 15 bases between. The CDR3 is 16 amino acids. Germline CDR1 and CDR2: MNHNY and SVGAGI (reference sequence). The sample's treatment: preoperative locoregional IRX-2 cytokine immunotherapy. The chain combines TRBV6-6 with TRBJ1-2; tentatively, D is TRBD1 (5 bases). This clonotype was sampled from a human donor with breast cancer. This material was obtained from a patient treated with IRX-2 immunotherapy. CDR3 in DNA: TGTGCCAGCAGTTCCGGGGCTCGCGAATCTAACTATGGCTACACCTTC. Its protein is CASSSGARESNYGYTF.